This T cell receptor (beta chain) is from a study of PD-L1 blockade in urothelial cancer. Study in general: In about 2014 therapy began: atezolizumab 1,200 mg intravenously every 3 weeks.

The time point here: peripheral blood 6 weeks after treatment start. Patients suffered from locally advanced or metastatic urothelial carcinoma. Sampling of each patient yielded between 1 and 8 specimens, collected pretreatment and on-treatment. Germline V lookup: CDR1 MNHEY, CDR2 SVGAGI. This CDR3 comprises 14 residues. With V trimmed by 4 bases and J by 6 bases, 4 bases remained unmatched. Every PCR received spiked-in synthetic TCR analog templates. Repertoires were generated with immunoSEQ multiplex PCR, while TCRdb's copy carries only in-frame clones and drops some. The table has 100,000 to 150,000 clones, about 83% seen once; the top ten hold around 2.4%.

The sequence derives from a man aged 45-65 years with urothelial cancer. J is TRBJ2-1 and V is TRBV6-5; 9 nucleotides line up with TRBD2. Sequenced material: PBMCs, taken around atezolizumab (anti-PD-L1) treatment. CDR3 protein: CASSSGLASNEQFF. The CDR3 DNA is TGTGCCAGCAGTTCGGGACTAGCAAGCAATGAGCAGTTCTTC.